These 24 T cell receptor beta chains were sequenced from one sample in a study of beta chain features in type 1 diabetes (dated 2018 in TCRdb). Findings and caveats that apply to the study as a whole: In all four CD4+ subsets, TCRB CDR3 length was moderately but significantly shorter in type 1 diabetes patients.

Libraries were made using the immunoSEQ multiplex PCR assay. The High Capacity cDNA Reverse Transcription Kit was used to reverse transcribe all of the isolated RNA, meaning that expressed TCRB transcripts were what got sequenced. As stored in TCRdb, this immuneACCESS dataset retains in-frame rearrangements with V and J assigned. A fraction of the clones does not appear; measured against another copy, unresolved V genes explain less than half of the discrepancy, and the remainder lacks a known reason. Across this sample there are 50,000 to 55,000 clones, with under 75% seen only once. 0.25% to 0.35% of the sample is held by the ten biggest clonotypes. These TCRs' antigens remain unknown. Material: stem cell memory CD4+ T cells from blood. The sample's cell subset or site label is to be understood as: stem cell-like memory CD4+ T cells. The receptors stem from a woman in her twenties or thirties with type 1 diabetes.

This chain uses TRBV7-3 with TRBJ2-7; 8 bases are shared with TRBD2. This CDR3 comprises 14 residues. Germline V gives CDR1 SGHTA, CDR2 FQGTGA. Losses at the gene ends were 6 bases for V and 5 bases for J; bases not matched to a gene: 9. This CDR3 is CASRMGGLVDEQYF. The DNA of the CDR3 is TGTGCCAGCAGGATGGGGGGACTAGTCGACGAGCAGTACTTC.

This clone was picked up a small number of times. The chain employs TRBV18 and TRBJ2-1, with 7 bases fitting TRBD2. Germline CDR1 and CDR2: KGHSH and LQKENI. V shed 5 bases and J 8 bases; nucleotides not matched to a gene: 9. The CDR3 spans 14 residues. The CDR3 DNA reads as TGTGCCAGCTCAAAAGGCGGGAGTCTAGATGAGCAGTTCTTC. Translation gives CASSKGGSLDEQFF.

The chain is built from TRBV29-1 and TRBJ2-3, with D maybe TRBD2 (5 bases). The germline gives CDR1 SQVTM, CDR2 ANQGSEA. This CDR3 has 12 amino acids. The V end was cut by 5 bases, the J end by 6 bases, with 12 bases between. The CDR3 protein is CSVSTRADTQYF. In DNA form, the CDR3 reads TGCAGCGTTTCTACTAGAGCCGATACGCAGTATTTT.

The genes are TRBV28 and TRBJ1-2; 9 nucleotides match TRBD1. With 5 bases clipped from V and 8 bases from J, the junction kept 6 bases outside the gene matches. The CDR3 extends over 13 amino acids. Germline CDR1 reads MDHEN; CDR2 reads SYDVKM. The CDR3 nucleotides read TGTGCCAGCAGTACAGGGGGCGCGTTGGGCTACACCTTC. Translation gives CASSTGGALGYTF.

This clone has just one count. The CDR3 nucleotides read TGTGCCAGCAGCTTAGGTACTAGCGCCTACAATGAGCAGTTCTTC. Its protein is CASSLGTSAYNEQFF. V gene TRBV11-3 combines with J gene TRBJ2-1, with 7 positions matching TRBD2. Trimming at V came to 1 base and at J to 2 bases, leaving 2 bases not matched to a gene. This CDR3 region has 15 residues. Germline assignment: CDR1 SGHNT and CDR2 YENEEA.

About this clone: The same CDR3 arises from other DNA sequences in this sample as well. The chain recombines TRBV5-1 with TRBJ2-1; tentative D call: TRBD1 (6 bases). The CDR3 spans 15 residues. Trimming left V 0 bases short and J 2 bases short, with 9 bases between. Germline V gene lookup returns CDR1 SGHRS and CDR2 YFSETQ. CDR3 sequence (DNA): TGCGCCAGCAGCTTGGGACAGGCCACCTACAATGAGCAGTTCTTC. Its protein product is CASSLGQATYNEQFF.

This clone was seen once. CDR3 sequence (DNA): TGTGCCAGCAGCTTTGCCCACACAGGGTCCTACGAGCAGTACTTC. It translates to CASSFAHTGSYEQYF. This sequence joins TRBV7-2 and TRBJ2-7; TRBD1 might be the D (6 bases). The CDR3 covers 15 residues. V was cut by 3 bases and J by 1 base, with 13 bases left in between. Germline V CDR1 and CDR2: SGHTA, FQGNSA. The variable domain in full, completed from reference TRBV7-2 and TRBJ2-7, reads GAGVSQSPSNKVTEKGKDVELRCDPISGHTALYWYRQSLGQGLEFLIYFQGNSAPDKSGLPSDRFSAERTGGSVSTLTIQRTQQEDSAVYLCASSFAHTGSYEQYFGPGTRLTVT.

V gene TRBV7-9 combines with J gene TRBJ2-3; D unresolved. V was shortened by 5 bases and J by 0 bases, with 9 bases between the two germline ends. Per the germline V gene, CDR1 is SEHNR and CDR2 is FQNEAQ (reference sequence). This CDR3 spans 14 amino acids. CDR3 in DNA: TGTGCCAGCAGCCCTTTAGCTAGCACAGATACGCAGTATTTT. Amino acids: CASSPLASTDTQYF.

The chain combines TRBV7-3 with TRBJ2-3, with D possibly TRBD1 on 6 matching bases. Germline V CDR1 and CDR2: SGHTA, FQGTGA. The CDR3 runs 14 residues. V was cut by 2 bases and J by 6 bases, with 12 bases left in between. The DNA of the CDR3 is TGTGCCAGCAGCTTACGAGCAGGGGAGGATACGCAGTATTTT. Amino acids: CASSLRAGEDTQYF.

This clone was seen a handful of times. The V gene is TRBV10-3, the J gene TRBJ2-1, with a tentative D call TRBD1 (6 bases). Looked up from germline, CDR1 is ENHRY and CDR2 is SYGVKD. The CDR3 totals 15 residues. The germline V and J ends were trimmed by 6 bases and 6 bases, with 18 bases remaining between them. The CDR3 DNA is TGTGCCATCAGCCTTACAGGGTTTGGTAGCAATGAGCAGTTCTTC. Translating gives CAISLTGFGSNEQFF.

The rearrangement links TRBV29-1 to TRBJ1-3, with 8 bases that match TRBD1. V dropped 0 bases and J dropped 3; count of bases not matched to a gene: 1. Germline V gene sequence: CDR1 SQVTM, CDR2 ANQGSEA. The CDR3 extends over 14 amino acids. CDR3 protein: CSVEDRGHGNTIYF. DNA of the CDR3: TGCAGCGTTGAAGACAGGGGGCATGGAAACACCATATATTTT.

DNA for the CDR3: TGTGCCAGCAGCTTAAGGGCGGGAGAAGGTGGCAATGAGCAGTTCTTC. This gives the protein CASSLRAGEGGNEQFF. The V call is TRBV7-2, the J call TRBJ2-1; 7 bases fit TRBD2. The CDR3 length is 16 residues. Germline lookup yields CDR1 SGHTA and CDR2 FQGNSA. The J segment lost 6 bases and the V segment lost 2 bases, leaving 10 bases of the junction unmatched.

V usage is TRBV16 and J usage is TRBJ1-2, with 10 bases aligning to TRBD1. V was pared by 1 base and J by 3 bases, with 8 bases of the junction left unmatched. CDR3 size: 17 residues. The germline V gene has CDR1 KGHSY and CDR2 FQNENV. The CDR3: CASSQLRTGGSYYGYTF. The CDR3 nucleotides read TGTGCCAGCAGCCAATTGCGGACAGGGGGAAGTTACTATGGCTACACCTTC.

J is TRBJ1-2 and V is TRBV27; weak D call: TRBD1 (6 bases). The CDR3 runs to 12 residues. V was shortened by 6 bases and J by 8 bases, with 13 bases between the two germline ends. The germline V gene has CDR1 MNHEY and CDR2 SMNVEV (reference sequence). The CDR3 DNA reads as TGTGCCAGCAGGGACAGATTCGGAGGCTACACCTTC. Translation: CASRDRFGGYTF.

The rearrangement uses TRBV7-2 and TRBJ1-5; TRBD1 is a possible D gene (5 bases). The CDR3 is made up of 16 amino acids. Germline V gene lookup returns CDR1 SGHTA and CDR2 FQGNSA. V lost 2 bases, J lost 5 bases, and 16 bases lay in between. For the CDR3, the DNA is TGTGCCAGCAGCTTAAATCGGGCAGGGACTCATCAGCCCCAGCATTTT. Protein: CASSLNRAGTHQPQHF.

The chain is built from TRBV19 and TRBJ2-1; 13 bases are a match to TRBD2. CDR3 size: 15 residues. V shed 4 bases, J shed 7 bases, and the junction held 4 bases outside the gene matches. CDR1 and CDR2 from the germline V gene are LNHDA and SQIVND (reference sequence). The CDR3 loop is CASSTGLAGVNEQFF. The CDR3 bases are TGTGCCAGTAGTACCGGACTAGCGGGAGTTAATGAGCAGTTCTTC. Looking up the rest from reference TRBV19 and TRBJ2-1 gives the full variable domain: DGGITQSPKYLFRKEGQNVTLSCEQNLNHDAMYWYRQDPGQGLRLIYYSQIVNDFQKGDIAEGYSVSREKKESFPLTVTSAQKNPTAFYLCASSTGLAGVNEQFFGPGTRLTVL.

CDR3 sequence reads: CASRPIQGRAFF. CDR3 nucleotides: TGTGCCAGCAGGCCCATTCAGGGAAGAGCTTTCTTT. J is TRBJ1-1 and V is TRBV9; weak D call: TRBD1 (5 bases). The CDR3 has 12 amino acids. Between the trimmed V and J ends, which lost 5 bases and 10 bases, there was a span of 15 bases. CDR1 and CDR2 from the germline V gene are SGDLS and YYNGEE.

As regards this clone: The sample carries other DNA sequences with the same CDR3. The CDR3 DNA is TGTGCCAGCAGCTTTGCGGGGGTACAAGAGACCCAGTACTTC. Translated, it gives CASSFAGVQETQYF. The chain employs TRBV5-4 and TRBJ2-5, with 7 bases that match TRBD2. This CDR3 is built from 14 residues. Germline V gene sequence: CDR1 SGHNT, CDR2 YYREEE (reference sequence). With 2 bases clipped from V and 2 bases from J, the junction kept 3 bases outside the gene matches. Together with reference TRBV5-4 and TRBJ2-5, the CDR3 gives the full variable domain: ETGVTQSPTHLIKTRGQQVTLRCSSQSGHNTVSWYQQALGQGPQFIFQYYREEENGRGNFPPRFSGLQFPNYSSELNVNALELDDSALYLCASSFAGVQETQYFGPGTRLLVL.

The chain combines TRBV18 with TRBJ1-1; D gene ambiguous. V gave up 2 bases and J gave up 11 bases, with 12 bases separating them. The germline V gene encodes CDR1 KGHSH and CDR2 LQKENI. The CDR3 runs 12 residues. The CDR3 is CASSPAQGVAFF. In DNA form, the CDR3 reads TGTGCCAGCTCACCAGCTCAAGGAGTTGCTTTCTTT.

This clone was observed a few times. The V and J genes are TRBV18 and TRBJ1-2; maybe TRBD1 (5 bases). Germline lookup yields CDR1 KGHSH and CDR2 LQKENI. Trimming cost V 0 bases and J 2 bases, with 10 bases left between them. The CDR3 totals 15 residues. The CDR3 protein is CASSPPGQGNYGYTF. CDR3 coding DNA: TGTGCCAGCTCACCACCGGGGCAGGGAAACTATGGCTACACCTTC.

V is TRBV5-1 and J is TRBJ2-1, with 8 bases matching TRBD1. Trimming took 2 bases from V and 10 from J; bases not matched to a gene: 5. The CDR3 spans 13 residues. Germline CDR1 is SGHRS and CDR2 is YFSETQ. CDR3 in DNA: TGCGCCAGCAGCTTCGGACAGGGAGGAGAGCAGTTCTTC. This gives the protein CASSFGQGGEQFF.

This clone has only a few counts. The chain is built from TRBV9 and TRBJ2-1; D may be TRBD2 (5 bases). V lost 0 bases and J 1 base, leaving 17 bases between the germline ends. The V gene's germline CDR1 is SGDLS and CDR2 YYNGEE. This CDR3 comprises 18 residues. The CDR3 DNA is TGTGCCAGCAGCGTAGTTGCGGGCTTAACCTTGTCCTACAATGAGCAGTTCTTC. Amino acids: CASSVVAGLTLSYNEQFF.

V and J are TRBV27 and TRBJ2-1; no firm D call. Trimming took off 6 bases at V and 7 bases at J, with 13 bases between the two ends. CDR1 and CDR2 (germline): MNHEY, SMNVEV (reference sequence). The CDR3 runs 13 residues. CDR3 nucleotide sequence: TGTGCCAGCAGCGACGGCAGGAAAAATGAGCAGTTCTTC. Residues: CASSDGRKNEQFF.

The chain joins TRBV19 to TRBJ2-5; no firm D call. Germline V gives CDR1 LNHDA, CDR2 SQIVND (reference sequence). This CDR3 is 13 amino acids long. V shed 5 bases and J shed 0 bases, with 7 bases lying between them. The CDR3 DNA reads TGTGCCAGTAGTTTCCGGGACCAAGAGACCCAGTACTTC. It is translated as CASSFRDQETQYF.